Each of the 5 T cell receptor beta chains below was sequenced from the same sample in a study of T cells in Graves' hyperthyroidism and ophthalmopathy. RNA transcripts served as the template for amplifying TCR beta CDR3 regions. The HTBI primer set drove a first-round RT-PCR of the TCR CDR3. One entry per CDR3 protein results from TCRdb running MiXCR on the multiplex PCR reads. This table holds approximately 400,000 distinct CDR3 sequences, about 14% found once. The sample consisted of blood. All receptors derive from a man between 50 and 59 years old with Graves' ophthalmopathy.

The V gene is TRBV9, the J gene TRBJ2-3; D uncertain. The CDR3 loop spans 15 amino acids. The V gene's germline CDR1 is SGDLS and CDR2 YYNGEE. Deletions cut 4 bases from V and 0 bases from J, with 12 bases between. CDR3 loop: CASSSRSSSTDTQYF. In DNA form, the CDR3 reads TGTGCCAGCAGCTCTAGGAGTAGTAGCACAGATACGCAGTATTTT.

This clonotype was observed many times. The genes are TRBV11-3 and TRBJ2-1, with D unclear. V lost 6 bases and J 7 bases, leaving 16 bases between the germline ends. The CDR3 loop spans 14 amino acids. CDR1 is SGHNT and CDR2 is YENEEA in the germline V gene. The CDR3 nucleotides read TGTGCCAGCAGTAAGACCCCCTTCCTAAATGAGCAGTTCTTC. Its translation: CASSKTPFLNEQFF.

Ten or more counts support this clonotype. The CDR3 sequence is CASNTGTGFSYEQYF. DNA of the CDR3: TGTGCCAGCAACACCGGGACAGGCTTCTCCTACGAGCAGTACTTC. The chain uses TRBV7-8 and TRBJ2-7, with TRBD1 matching over 8 bases. There are 15 residues in the CDR3. V lost 7 bases, J lost 0 bases, and 8 bases stayed unmatched. Germline CDR1 reads SGHVS; CDR2 reads FQNEAQ.

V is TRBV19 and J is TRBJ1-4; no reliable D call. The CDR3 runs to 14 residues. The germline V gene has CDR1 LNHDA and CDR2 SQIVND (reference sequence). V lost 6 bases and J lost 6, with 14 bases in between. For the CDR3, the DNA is TGTGCCAGTAGGCGGAACCTAAATTATGAAAAACTGTTTTTT. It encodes CASRRNLNYEKLFF.

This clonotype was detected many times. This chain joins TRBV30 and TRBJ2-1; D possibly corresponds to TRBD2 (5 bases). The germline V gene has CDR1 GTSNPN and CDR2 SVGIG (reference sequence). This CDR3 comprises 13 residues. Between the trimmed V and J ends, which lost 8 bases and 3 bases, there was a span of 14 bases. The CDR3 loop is CAAGLADYNEQFF. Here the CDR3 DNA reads TGTGCCGCCGGGCTAGCAGACTACAATGAGCAGTTCTTC.